Sequencing of this T cell receptor beta chain was carried out in a study of radiation and T cells in renal cell carcinoma. Across the study: Nephrectomy followed 15 Gy stereotactic body radiation by 4 weeks.

Time point meaning: blood 2 weeks post-SBRT. The treatment: 15 Gy SBRT to primary tumor, nephrectomy 4 weeks later. The tumor was a clear cell renal cell carcinoma. With 4 bases removed from V and 3 bases from J, the gap between germline ends came to 10 bases. The CDR3 runs 13 residues. CDR1 and CDR2 from the germline V gene are SGHRS and YFSETQ. Libraries were prepared by immunoSEQ multiplex PCR; TCRdb keeps only in-frame clonotypes and omits some of them. Of roughly 130,000 clones detected, 88% appear once; the ten largest clones hold almost 6%. The source was blood, collected from a patient whose treatment included radiotherapy and nephrectomy. The receptor was isolated from a woman in her 70s with renal cell carcinoma. The chain joins TRBV5-1 to TRBJ1-2; no clear D. The CDR3 DNA is TGCGCCAGCAGCCCCGGGTTCGACTATGGCTACACCTTC. This codes for CASSPGFDYGYTF.